The source of this T cell receptor (beta chain) is a study of post-analysis software for immune sequencing data. Study-wide points: Roughly five TRBV segments were significantly more frequent in patients than in controls. TRBV5-6, TRBV5-1 and TRBV20-1 were among these segments. Compared with controls, patients showed significantly lower normalized Chao1 diversity.

This clonotype has more than one count but fewer than ten. The antigen remains unidentified. Germline V gene data show CDR1 as SGHTA and CDR2 as FQGNSA. This CDR3 is 14 amino acids long. V was trimmed by 5 bases and J by 5 bases, leaving 15 bases between them. cDNA libraries for TCR beta contained unique molecular identifiers. TCRdb reanalysed the PCR reads using MiXCR and keeps one entry per CDR3 protein. The sample holds about 800,000 distinct CDR3 sequences, about 27% seen once. The source of this sequence is a girl aged 5-17 years with multiple sclerosis. Material for sequencing was blood. The chain carries TRBV7-2 and TRBJ1-1; tentatively, D is TRBD1 (5 bases). CDR3: CASSPPQGGTEAFF. The CDR3 nucleotides read TGTGCCAGCAGCCCCCCTCAGGGTGGGACTGAAGCTTTCTTT. Together with reference TRBV7-2 and TRBJ1-1, the CDR3 gives the full variable domain: GAGVSQSPSNKVTEKGKDVELRCDPISGHTALYWYRQSLGQGLEFLIYFQGNSAPDKSGLPSDRFSAERTGGSVSTLTIQRTQQEDSAVYLCASSPPQGGTEAFFGQGTRLTVV.